This entry features one T cell receptor (beta chain) sequence. Antigen unknown. The data are from a study of T cell responses to AZD1222 COVID-19 vaccine. The CDR3 has 15 amino acids. V trimming: 6 bases; J trimming: 2 bases; junction bases outside the gene matches: 3. Germline V gene lookup returns CDR1 MNHEY and CDR2 SVGAGI. Only in-frame clones appear in the TCRdb table, and some are missing; sequencing was by immunoSEQ multiplex PCR. Among some 120,000 clones, more than 65% were seen once, and the ten largest hold 25% to 35%. Points from the study as a whole: Spike-specific TCR breadth and depth were elevated following two AZD1222 doses. Most donors were white British and more were female, and clonal diversity was possibly underestimated. Among spike-specific TCRs, nearly half reportedly target unmutated variant regions.

The source material was peripheral blood, sampled 28 days after the second AZD1222 dose. The V call is TRBV6-5, the J call TRBJ2-6; TRBD1 matches at 8 bases. This receptor was obtained from an adult who received the AZD1222 COVID-19 vaccine. The CDR3 reads CASRQGGTGANVLTF. CDR3 in DNA: TGTGCCAGCAGACAGGGGGGAACTGGGGCCAACGTCCTGACTTTC.